This is a list of T cell receptor beta chains from one sample in a study of T cell repertoires in aging, cancer and after chemotherapy. From the multiplex PCR reads, TCRdb called clonotypes with MiXCR, one entry per CDR3 protein. Of over 10,000 distinct CDR3 sequences in the sample, 21% were seen once. The sample was blood. These receptors all stem from a human donor in good health. CDR3s include the opening cysteine and the closing phenylalanine or tryptophan. A D gene is named only where the DNA matches it firmly.

>NA|TRBV6-1|TRBJ1-2
CASSEWGYTF
>TRBD1|TRBV7-2|TRBJ1-2
CASSGPTGDANYGYTF
>NA|TRBV13|TRBJ2-2
CASSLGGVALGELFF
>NA|TRBV12-3/TRBV12-4|TRBJ2-2
CASSLRGTGELFF
>TRBD1|TRBV6-1|TRBJ1-5
CASSRTGRQPQHF
>NA|TRBV12-3/TRBV12-4|TRBJ2-7
CASRMGLFYEQYF
>NA|TRBV7-3|TRBJ1-1
CASSLKGRTTEAFF
>NA|TRBV20-1|TRBJ2-7
CSARPGQIPYEQYF
>TRBD2|TRBV6-5|TRBJ2-7
CASSYGLAGEYEQYF
>TRBD1|TRBV6-5|TRBJ2-1
CASSRGQWKDNEQFF
>NA|TRBV7-2|TRBJ2-5
CASSLGLTDQETQYF
>NA|TRBV25-1|TRBJ2-1
CASSDTPEQFF
>NA|TRBV4-2|TRBJ1-6
CASSMGTVNSPLHF
>NA|TRBV7-9|TRBJ2-5
CASSRAYRVQETQYF
>NA|TRBV7-2|TRBJ2-3
CASSPGLVGASDGSTDMQYF
>NA|TRBV5-4|TRBJ2-7
CASGGHPYEQYF
>NA|TRBV20-1|TRBJ2-5
CSAREQGKAARETQYF
>NA|TRBV5-1|TRBJ2-1
CASSLSAGHYNEQFF
>NA|TRBV7-9|TRBJ1-4
CASSLAQGGREKLFF
>TRBD2|TRBV5-1|TRBJ2-7
CASSLTSGDYEQYF
>NA|TRBV4-3|TRBJ1-6
CASSQDRGRPLHF
>NA|TRBV5-6|TRBJ1-1
CASSQDYRQMNTEAFF
>NA|TRBV30|TRBJ2-7
CAWSLQGHEQYF
>NA|TRBV5-8|TRBJ1-5
CASSLGRRNQPQHF
>NA|TRBV14|TRBJ1-2
CASSQVERGYYGYTF
>NA|TRBV4-3|TRBJ1-1
CASSHRENTEAFF
>NA|TRBV11-2|TRBJ2-1
CASSFRGEQFF
>NA|TRBV27|TRBJ2-3
CASSLVFSANTQYF
>TRBD1|TRBV19|TRBJ1-6
CASRNTGQGSSPLHF
>NA|TRBV19|TRBJ2-7
CASSTGFGYPYEQYF
>NA|TRBV10-3|TRBJ2-7
CATAGGRKGYEQYF
>NA|TRBV12-5|TRBJ1-1
CASASLGSSGEAFF
>TRBD2|TRBV5-4|TRBJ2-3
CASSPGLAGAPTDTQYF